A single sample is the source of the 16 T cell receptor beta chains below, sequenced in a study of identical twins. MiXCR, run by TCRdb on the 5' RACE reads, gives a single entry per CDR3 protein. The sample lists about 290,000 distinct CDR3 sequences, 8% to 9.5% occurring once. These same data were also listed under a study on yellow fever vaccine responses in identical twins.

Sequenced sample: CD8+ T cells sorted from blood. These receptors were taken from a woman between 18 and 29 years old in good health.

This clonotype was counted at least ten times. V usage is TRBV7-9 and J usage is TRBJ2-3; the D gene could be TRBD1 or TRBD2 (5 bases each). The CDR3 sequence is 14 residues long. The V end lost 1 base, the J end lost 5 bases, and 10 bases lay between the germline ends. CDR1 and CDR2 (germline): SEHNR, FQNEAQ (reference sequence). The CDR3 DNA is TGTGCCAGCAGCTTAGGAGGGGCCGGAGATACGCAGTATTTT. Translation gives CASSLGGAGDTQYF. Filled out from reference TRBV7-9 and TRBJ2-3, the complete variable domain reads DTGVSQNPRHKITKRGQNVTFRCDPISEHNRLYWYRQTLGQGPEFLTYFQNEAQLEKSRLLSDRFSAERPKGSFSTLEIQRTEQGDSAMYLCASSLGGAGDTQYFGPGTRLTVL.

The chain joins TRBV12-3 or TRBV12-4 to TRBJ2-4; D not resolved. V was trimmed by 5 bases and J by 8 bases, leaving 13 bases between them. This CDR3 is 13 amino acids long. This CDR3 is CASSLLVGDIQYF. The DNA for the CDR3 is TGTGCCAGCAGTCTCCTCGTTGGGGACATTCAGTACTTC.

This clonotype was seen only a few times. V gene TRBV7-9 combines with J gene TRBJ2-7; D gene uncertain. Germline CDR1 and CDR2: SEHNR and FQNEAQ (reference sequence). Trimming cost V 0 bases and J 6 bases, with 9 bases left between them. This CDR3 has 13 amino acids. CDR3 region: CASSLALSPEQYF. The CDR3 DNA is TGTGCCAGCAGCTTAGCTTTAAGTCCCGAGCAGTACTTC.

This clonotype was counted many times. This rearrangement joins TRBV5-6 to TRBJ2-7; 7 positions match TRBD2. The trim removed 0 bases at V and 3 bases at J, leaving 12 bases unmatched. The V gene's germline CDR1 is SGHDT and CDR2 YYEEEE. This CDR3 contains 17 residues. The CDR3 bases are TGTGCCAGCAGCTTGGCCAGTTCCGGGAGGACCCGCTACGAGCAGTACTTC. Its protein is CASSLASSGRTRYEQYF.

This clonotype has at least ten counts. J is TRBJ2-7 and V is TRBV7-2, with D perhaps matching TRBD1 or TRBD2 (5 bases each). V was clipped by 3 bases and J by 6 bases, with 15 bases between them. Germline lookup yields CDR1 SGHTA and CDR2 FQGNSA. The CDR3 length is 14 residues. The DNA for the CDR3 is TGTGCCAGCAGCTTCCTCACGGGGCTTACCGAGCAGTACTTC. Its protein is CASSFLTGLTEQYF.

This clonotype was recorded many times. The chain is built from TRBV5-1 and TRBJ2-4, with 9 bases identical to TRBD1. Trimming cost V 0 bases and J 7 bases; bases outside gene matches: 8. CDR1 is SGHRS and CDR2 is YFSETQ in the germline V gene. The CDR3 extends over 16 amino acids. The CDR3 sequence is CASSLDLGTGSNIQYF. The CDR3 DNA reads TGCGCCAGCAGCTTGGACCTTGGGACAGGGTCCAACATTCAGTACTTC.

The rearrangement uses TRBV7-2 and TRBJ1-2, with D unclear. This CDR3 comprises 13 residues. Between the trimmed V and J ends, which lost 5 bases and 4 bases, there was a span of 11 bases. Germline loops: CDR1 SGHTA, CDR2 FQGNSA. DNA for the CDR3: TGTGCCAGCAGCCCACAAATCGCCTATGGCTACACCTTC. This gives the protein CASSPQIAYGYTF.

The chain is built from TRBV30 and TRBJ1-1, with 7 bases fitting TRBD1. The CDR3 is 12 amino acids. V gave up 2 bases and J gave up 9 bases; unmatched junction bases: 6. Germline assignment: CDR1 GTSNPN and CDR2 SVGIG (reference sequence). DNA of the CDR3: TGTGCCTGGAGTCCCGGGACAGCCCAAGCTTTCTTT. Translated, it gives CAWSPGTAQAFF.

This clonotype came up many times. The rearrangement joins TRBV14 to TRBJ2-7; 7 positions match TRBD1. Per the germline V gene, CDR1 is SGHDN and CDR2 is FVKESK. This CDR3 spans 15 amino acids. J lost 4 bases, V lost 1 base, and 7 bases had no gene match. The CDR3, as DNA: TGTGCCAGCAGCCAAGGACCAGGGGGTGGGTACGAGCAGTACTTC. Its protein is CASSQGPGGGYEQYF.

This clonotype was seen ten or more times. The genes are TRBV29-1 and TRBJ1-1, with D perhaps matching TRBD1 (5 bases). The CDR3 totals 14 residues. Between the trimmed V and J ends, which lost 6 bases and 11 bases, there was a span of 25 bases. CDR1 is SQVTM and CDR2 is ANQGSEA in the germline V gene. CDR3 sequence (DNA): TGCAGCGTCCGGGGGGGGACCAGCCCCTATGGGGCTTTCTTT. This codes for CSVRGGTSPYGAFF.

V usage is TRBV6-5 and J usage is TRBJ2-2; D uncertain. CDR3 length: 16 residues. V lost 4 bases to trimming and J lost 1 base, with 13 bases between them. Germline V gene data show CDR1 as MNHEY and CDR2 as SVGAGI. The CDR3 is CASSSPPRLNTGELFF. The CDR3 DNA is TGTGCCAGCAGTTCCCCGCCGAGGCTGAACACCGGGGAGCTGTTTTTT.

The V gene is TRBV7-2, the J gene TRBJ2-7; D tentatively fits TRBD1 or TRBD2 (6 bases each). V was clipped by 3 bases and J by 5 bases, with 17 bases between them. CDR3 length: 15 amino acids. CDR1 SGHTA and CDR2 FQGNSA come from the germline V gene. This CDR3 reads CASSLGGGPSDEQYF. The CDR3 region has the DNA TGTGCCAGCAGCTTGGGTGGGGGGCCGAGCGACGAGCAGTACTTC.

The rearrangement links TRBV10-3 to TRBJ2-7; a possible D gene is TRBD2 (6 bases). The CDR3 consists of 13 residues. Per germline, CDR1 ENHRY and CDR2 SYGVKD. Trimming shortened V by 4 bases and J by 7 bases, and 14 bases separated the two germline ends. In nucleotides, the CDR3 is TGTGCCATCAGTGTGTCCTCGGGAGATGAGCAGTACTTC. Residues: CAISVSSGDEQYF.

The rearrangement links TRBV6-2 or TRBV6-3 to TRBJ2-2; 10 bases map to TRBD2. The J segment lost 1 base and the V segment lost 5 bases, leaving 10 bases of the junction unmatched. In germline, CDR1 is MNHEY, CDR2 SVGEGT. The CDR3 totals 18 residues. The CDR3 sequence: CASSLTASGGRNTGELFF. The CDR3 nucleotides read TGTGCCAGCAGTCTCACGGCTAGCGGGGGAAGGAACACCGGGGAGCTGTTTTTT.

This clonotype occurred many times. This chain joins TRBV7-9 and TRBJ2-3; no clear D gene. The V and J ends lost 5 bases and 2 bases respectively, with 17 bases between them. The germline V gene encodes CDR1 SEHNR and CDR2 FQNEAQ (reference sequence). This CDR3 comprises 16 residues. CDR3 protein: CASSTTVGLVTDTQYF. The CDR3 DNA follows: TGTGCCAGCAGCACAACCGTCGGGCTTGTCACAGATACGCAGTATTTT.

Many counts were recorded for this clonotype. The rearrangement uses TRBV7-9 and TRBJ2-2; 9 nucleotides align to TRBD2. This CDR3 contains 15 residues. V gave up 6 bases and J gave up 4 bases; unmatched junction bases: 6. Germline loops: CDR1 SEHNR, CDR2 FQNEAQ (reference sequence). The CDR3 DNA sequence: TGTGCCAGCAGGATAGCGGGAGAAGTCACCGGGGAGCTGTTTTTT. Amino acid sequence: CASRIAGEVTGELFF.